This TCR beta chain originates from a study of CD8+ T cells in alopecia areata. Study overall: Administration of oral tofacitinib to treated patients was at 5 to 10 mg twice daily.

Study outcomes and limitations: More clonal than normal scalp was lesional scalp, particularly alopecia totalis/universalis.

Investigators isolated RNA and reverse transcribed it into cDNA to act as the sequencing template. Profiled with immunoSEQ multiplex PCR; TCRdb holds only in-frame clones, not every one. The table lists 140,000 to 150,000 clones, around 47% of them singletons. This clone was seen a handful of times. The antigen is not known. Trimming removed 0 bases from V and 3 bases from J; junction bases left unmatched: 3. This CDR3 region has 15 residues. In germline, CDR1 is SGHRS, CDR2 YFSETQ. Samples from alopecia areata patients were lesional scalp punch biopsies and peripheral blood. Both CD4+ and CD8+ T cells were separated by sorting PBMCs.

The sequence derives from a human donor with alopecia areata. Sequencing was performed on CD4+ T cells sorted from blood. The chain is built from TRBV5-1 and TRBJ2-5, with 9 nucleotides matching TRBD1. The CDR3 region has the DNA TGCGCCAGCAGCTTGGCCGGGACAGGGAAAGAGACCCAGTACTTC. Amino acids: CASSLAGTGKETQYF.